One TCR beta chain is described in this entry. The antigen is unknown. V shed 3 bases, J shed 3 bases, and the junction held 3 bases outside the gene matches. This CDR3 has 14 amino acids. Germline loops: CDR1 ENHRY, CDR2 SYGVKD. It was with a sample-barcoded 5' primer and a J-beta primer mix that a second PCR of roughly 7 to 11 cycles was run. TCRdb re-analysed the 5' RACE reads in MiXCR, keeping a single row per CDR3 protein. Found here are 700,000 or so distinct CDR3 sequences, approximately 21% of them singletons; the top ten hold roughly 22%. This specimen comes from a study of blood T cells in healthy people across ages. Overall study results and limits: A roughly linear age-dependent decrease characterized TCR beta diversity per million T cells.

The TCR was taken from a man aged 65 to 79 in good health. Sample: blood. The chain uses TRBV10-3 and TRBJ1-2; 8 bases fit TRBD1. For the CDR3, the DNA is TGTGCCATCAGTGATCCAGGGGGCGACTATGGCTACACCTTC. Amino acids: CAISDPGGDYGYTF.